This TCR beta chain came from a study of blood T cell repertoires in COVID-19. Study at large: PBMCs, B-cell-depleted T cells, or T cells provided the cDNA or gDNA that made up the material.

V gave up 4 bases and J gave up 2 bases, with 9 bases separating them. The CDR3 length is 14 residues. The V gene's germline CDR1 is ENHRY and CDR2 SYGVKD. Sequenced by immunoSEQ multiplex PCR; TCRdb stores in-frame clones only, minus some. This table has 230,000 or so clones, around nine tenths appearing once. This clonotype was sampled from a woman aged 45-59 years with acute COVID-19. The chain carries TRBV10-3 and TRBJ1-5; D possibly corresponds to TRBD1 (5 bases). The sample comprised PBMCs or T cells enriched from blood (not recorded which). In nucleotides, the CDR3 is TGTGCCATCAGTGTCGGGGGTGGCAATCAGCCCCAGCATTTT. Encoded protein: CAISVGGGNQPQHF.